The 8 T cell receptor beta chains below come from one sample, sequenced in a study of Ad26.COV2.S vaccination and SARS-CoV-2 variants. Assay used: immunoSEQ multiplex PCR; TCRdb lists only in-frame clones, some missing. The sample lists 150,000 to 200,000 clones; around 90% were seen once. The sequenced sample was peripheral blood, obtained after recovery from COVID-19. Receptors were obtained from a human donor who had recovered from COVID-19.

V is TRBV7-2 and J is TRBJ1-5; unclear D gene. Trimming removed 6 bases from V and 5 bases from J, with 14 bases in between. The germline V gene has CDR1 SGHTA and CDR2 FQGNSA. The CDR3 has 14 residues. The DNA of the CDR3 is TGTGCCAGCAGATTGGGGAATCTTTATCAGCCCCAGCATTTT. This gives the protein CASRLGNLYQPQHF.

The chain is built from TRBV12-3 or TRBV12-4 and TRBJ2-1; D not certain. The CDR3 contains 12 residues. The V gene lost 2 bases and the J gene lost 4 bases, with 3 bases spanning the gap. For the CDR3, the DNA is TGTGCCAGCAGTTTACGGTACAATGAGCAGTTCTTC. Residues: CASSLRYNEQFF.

V and J are TRBV9 and TRBJ1-2, with TRBD1 matching 7 bases. The germline V gene encodes CDR1 SGDLS and CDR2 YYNGEE. Unmatched junction bases numbered 9, after V lost 0 bases and J lost 10 bases. This CDR3 has 14 residues. CDR3: CASSVGWGQWVYTF. CDR3 bases: TGTGCCAGCAGCGTAGGTTGGGGACAGTGGGTCTACACCTTC.

This clone appeared a single time. This chain connects TRBV15 to TRBJ2-7, with D hard to call. The germline V gene encodes CDR1 LNHNV and CDR2 YYDKDF (reference sequence). Deletions cut 5 bases from V and 3 bases from J, with 8 bases between. This CDR3 spans 12 amino acids. The CDR3 DNA reads TGTGCCACCAGCCTCCACGGCTACGAGCAGTACTTC. It is translated as CATSLHGYEQYF.

The V gene is TRBV4-1, the J gene TRBJ1-4; D is unresolved. V shed 1 base and J shed 0 bases, with 12 bases lying between them. The V gene's germline CDR1 is MGHRA and CDR2 YSYEKL. CDR3 length equals 17 residues. The CDR3 DNA reads TGCGCCAGCAGCCAAGGAGGGTTTAGGGCAACTAATGAAAAACTGTTTTTT. The encoded protein is CASSQGGFRATNEKLFF.

The chain joins TRBV28 to TRBJ2-1; 8 bases line up with TRBD1. The CDR3 contains 16 residues. V was pared by 4 bases and J by 5 bases, with 10 bases of the junction left unmatched. Germline V lookup: CDR1 MDHEN, CDR2 SYDVKM. The chain's CDR3 is CASSSDRDRSHNEQFF. The CDR3 DNA reads as TGTGCCAGCAGTTCAGACCGGGACAGGTCCCACAATGAGCAGTTCTTC.

The chain joins TRBV5-1 to TRBJ1-4; 7 bases fit TRBD1. The V segment lost 3 bases and the J segment 8 bases; nucleotides outside the gene matches: 7. CDR3 length: 14 amino acids. Germline CDR1 is SGHRS and CDR2 is YFSETQ. The CDR3 DNA is TGCGCCAGCAGCTATGGACAGGATCGCGAAAAACTGTTTTTT. Its translation is CASSYGQDREKLFF.

This chain joins TRBV5-6 and TRBJ1-5; D gene ambiguous. CDR3 length equals 15 residues. The germline V and J ends were trimmed by 1 base and 2 bases, with 10 bases remaining between them. CDR1 is SGHDT, CDR2 YYEEEE, per germline. CDR3 amino acids: CASSLSGEGNQPQHF. The CDR3 DNA follows: TGTGCCAGCAGCTTGAGTGGGGAAGGCAATCAGCCCCAGCATTTT.